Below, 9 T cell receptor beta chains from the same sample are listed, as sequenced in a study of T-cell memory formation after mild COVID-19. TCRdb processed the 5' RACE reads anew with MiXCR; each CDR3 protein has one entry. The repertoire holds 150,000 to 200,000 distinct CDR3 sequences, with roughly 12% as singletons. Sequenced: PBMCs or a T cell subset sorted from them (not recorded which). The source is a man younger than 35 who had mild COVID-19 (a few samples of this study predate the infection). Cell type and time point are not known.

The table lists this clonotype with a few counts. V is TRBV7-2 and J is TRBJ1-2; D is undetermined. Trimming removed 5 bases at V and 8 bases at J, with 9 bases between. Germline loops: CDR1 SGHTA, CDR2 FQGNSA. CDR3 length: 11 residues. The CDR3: CASSLPPGYTF. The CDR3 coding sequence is TGTGCCAGCAGCCTCCCCCCCGGCTACACCTTC.

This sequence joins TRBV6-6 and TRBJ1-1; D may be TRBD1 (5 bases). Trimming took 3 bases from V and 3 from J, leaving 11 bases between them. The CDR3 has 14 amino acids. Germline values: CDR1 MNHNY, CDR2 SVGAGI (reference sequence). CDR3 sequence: CASSYQPGDTEAFF. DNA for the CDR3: TGTGCCAGCAGTTATCAGCCGGGGGACACTGAAGCTTTCTTT.

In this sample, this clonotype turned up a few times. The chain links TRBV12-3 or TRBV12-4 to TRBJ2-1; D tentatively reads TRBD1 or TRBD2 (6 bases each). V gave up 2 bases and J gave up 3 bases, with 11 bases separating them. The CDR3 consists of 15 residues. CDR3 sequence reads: CASSLRRGDYNEQFF. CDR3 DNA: TGTGCCAGCAGTTTAAGGAGGGGGGACTACAATGAGCAGTTCTTC.

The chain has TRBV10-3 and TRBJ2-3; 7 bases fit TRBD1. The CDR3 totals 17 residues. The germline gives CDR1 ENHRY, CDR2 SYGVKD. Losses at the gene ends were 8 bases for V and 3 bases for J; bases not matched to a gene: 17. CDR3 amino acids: CAIGPEPGQWGTDTQYF. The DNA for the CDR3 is TGTGCCATCGGACCCGAACCGGGACAGTGGGGGACAGATACGCAGTATTTT.

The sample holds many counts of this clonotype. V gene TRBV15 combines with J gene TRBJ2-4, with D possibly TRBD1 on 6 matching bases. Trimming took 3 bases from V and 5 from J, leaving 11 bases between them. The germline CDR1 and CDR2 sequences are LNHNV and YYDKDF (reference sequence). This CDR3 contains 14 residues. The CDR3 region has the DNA TGTGCCACCAGCAGCACAGGGTACCAAAACATTCAGTACTTC. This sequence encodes CATSSTGYQNIQYF.

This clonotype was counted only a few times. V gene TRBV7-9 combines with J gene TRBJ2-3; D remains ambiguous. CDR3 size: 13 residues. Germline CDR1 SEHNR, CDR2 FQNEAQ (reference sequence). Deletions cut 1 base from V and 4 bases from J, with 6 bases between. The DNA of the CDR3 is TGTGCCAGCAGCTTAGATACAGCAGATACGCAGTATTTT. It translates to CASSLDTADTQYF.

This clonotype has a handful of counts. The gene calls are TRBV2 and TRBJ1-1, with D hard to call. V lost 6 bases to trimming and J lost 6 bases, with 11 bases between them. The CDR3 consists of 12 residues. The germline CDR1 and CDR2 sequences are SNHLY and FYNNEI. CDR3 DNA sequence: TGTGCCAGCAGGGTCGGGTCGGCTGAAGCTTTCTTT. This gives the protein CASRVGSAEAFF.

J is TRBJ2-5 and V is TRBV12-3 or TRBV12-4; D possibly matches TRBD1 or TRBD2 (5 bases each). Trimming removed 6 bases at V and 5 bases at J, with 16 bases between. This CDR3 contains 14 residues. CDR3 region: CASSLPGARETQYF. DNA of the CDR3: TGTGCCAGCAGCCTCCCCGGGGCCCGGGAGACCCAGTACTTC.

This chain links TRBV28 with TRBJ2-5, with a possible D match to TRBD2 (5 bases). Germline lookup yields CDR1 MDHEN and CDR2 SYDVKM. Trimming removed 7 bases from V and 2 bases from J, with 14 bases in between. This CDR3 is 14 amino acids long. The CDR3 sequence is CASNKNGVQETQYF. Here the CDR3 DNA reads TGTGCCAGCAACAAAAACGGGGTACAAGAGACCCAGTACTTC. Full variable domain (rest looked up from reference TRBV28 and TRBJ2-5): DVKVTQSSRYLVKRTGEKVFLECVQDMDHENMFWYRQDPGLGLRLIYFSYDVKMKEKGDIPEGYSVSREKKERFSLILESASTNQTSMYLCASNKNGVQETQYFGPGTRLLVL.